A selection of T cell receptor beta chains follows, all from one sample in a study of blood T cell repertoires in COVID-19. Only in-frame clones appear in the TCRdb table, and some are missing; sequencing was by immunoSEQ multiplex PCR. The sample carries 90,000 to 140,000 clones, 85% recorded once. Source material: peripheral blood. All receptors derive from a man in his fifties with acute or convalescent COVID-19. The CDR3 runs from the conserved cysteine through the conserved F or W.

V	J	CDR3
TRBV2	TRBJ1-1	CASSEARQLNTEAFF
TRBV19	TRBJ1-6	CASSPIPLVQGASSLHF
TRBV11-2	TRBJ2-6	CASSLEGATSVGANVLTF
TRBV7-9	TRBJ2-1	CASSLAGLAASSYNEQFF
TRBV27	TRBJ2-2	CASSHAQGTGELFF
TRBV24-1	TRBJ2-7	CATSDRGSYEQYF
TRBV29-1	TRBJ2-1	CSVEQANNEQFF
TRBV2	TRBJ1-5	CASSRLRGEDQPQHF
TRBV7-3	TRBJ1-1	CASSSGRTEAFF
TRBV2	TRBJ1-5	CASSGQGLANQPQHF
TRBV7-3	TRBJ1-1	CASSLRWSTEAFF
TRBV2	TRBJ2-5	CASIPEQGPETQYF